Each of the 30 T cell receptor beta chains below was sequenced from the same sample in a study of a mutant IDH1 vaccine in newly diagnosed glioma. Time point noted: week 11, during vaccination. One vaccine dose held 300 ug of mutant IDH1 20-mer peptide and came with topical imiquimod. Sequencing used immunoSEQ multiplex PCR; TCRdb keeps in-frame clones, though not all of them. The sample includes 110,000 or so clones, about 90% of them seen just once. Which antigens these TCRs recognize remains unknown. This specimen was PBMCs, taken from a glioma patient whose treatment included an IDH1 peptide vaccine. Receptor source: a woman aged 50 to 65 with glioma.

The gene calls are TRBV18 and TRBJ2-5; a possible D gene is TRBD1 (6 bases). Deletions cut 4 bases from V and 2 bases from J, with 8 bases between. This CDR3 comprises 13 residues. The germline CDR1 and CDR2 sequences are KGHSH and LQKENI. In DNA, the CDR3 is TGTGCCAGCTCACTGGACAGTCAAGAGACCCAGTACTTC. Amino acid sequence: CASSLDSQETQYF.

This chain links TRBV11-1 with TRBJ2-6; D perhaps matches TRBD1 (5 bases). The CDR3 consists of 16 residues. Trimming took off 4 bases at V and 1 base at J, with 11 bases between the two ends. Germline V lookup: CDR1 SGHAT, CDR2 FQDESV (reference sequence). CDR3 sequence: CASSSNRISGANVLTF. The CDR3 DNA reads as TGTGCCAGCAGCTCGAACAGGATTTCTGGGGCCAACGTCCTGACTTTC.

V gene TRBV19 combines with J gene TRBJ2-6; no clear D. Germline V gives CDR1 LNHDA, CDR2 SQIVND (reference sequence). V shed 6 bases and J shed 0 bases, with 3 bases lying between them. The CDR3 extends over 13 amino acids. CDR3 region: CASRSSGANVLTF. For the CDR3, the DNA is TGTGCCAGTAGAAGCTCTGGGGCCAACGTCCTGACTTTC.

CDR3 loop: CASRFSQGDFTGGEKLFF. The DNA of the CDR3 is TGTGCCAGCAGGTTCTCACAGGGAGATTTCACAGGAGGGGAAAAACTGTTTTTT. The chain combines TRBV28 with TRBJ1-4, with a weak D call TRBD1 (6 bases). CDR1 MDHEN and CDR2 SYDVKM come from the germline V gene. The CDR3 runs 18 residues. V was cut by 6 bases and J by 8 bases, with 28 bases left in between.

This clone occurred once. This rearrangement joins TRBV30 to TRBJ1-5; TRBD1 matches 8 bases. V lost 4 bases and J lost 5; bases outside the gene matches: 4. Germline V lookup: CDR1 GTSNPN, CDR2 SVGIG (reference sequence). The length of the CDR3 is 13 residues. As DNA, the CDR3 is TGTGCCTGGACCGAGACAGGGGATCAGCCCCAGCATTTT. This codes for CAWTETGDQPQHF.

This clone was picked up one time. This chain links TRBV5-6 with TRBJ2-1; D perhaps matches TRBD1 (6 bases). The V and J ends lost 0 bases and 5 bases respectively, with 12 bases between them. Germline V gene sequence: CDR1 SGHDT, CDR2 YYEEEE. This CDR3 has 15 amino acids. The DNA of the CDR3 is TGTGCCAGCAGCTTGGGGCAGGGGTGGAACAATGAGCAGTTCTTC. Protein: CASSLGQGWNNEQFF.

This chain uses TRBV29-1 with TRBJ2-5; TRBD2 might be the D (5 bases). The CDR3 consists of 12 residues. Trimming cost V 0 bases and J 13 bases, with 15 bases left between them. Germline values: CDR1 SQVTM, CDR2 ANQGSEA. DNA of the CDR3: TGCAGCGTTGAAGATCTTAGAGGCCGGGGGTACTTC. Translated, it gives CSVEDLRGRGYF.

This clone was recorded once. The rearrangement joins TRBV5-1 to TRBJ2-5, with D hard to call. CDR3 length: 13 residues. Trimming shortened V by 2 bases and J by 5 bases, and 10 bases separated the two germline ends. Per the germline V gene, CDR1 is SGHRS and CDR2 is YFSETQ. Here the CDR3 reads CASSLSQWETQYF. In DNA form, the CDR3 reads TGCGCCAGCAGCTTAAGTCAGTGGGAGACCCAGTACTTC.

The chain combines TRBV5-4 with TRBJ1-2, with 8 bases identical to TRBD1. The V gene end was trimmed by 4 bases and the J gene end by 4 bases; junction bases not matched to a gene: 9. The CDR3 covers 15 residues. Germline V CDR1 and CDR2: SGHNT, YYREEE (reference sequence). CDR3 residues: CASSQTRGLGYGYTF. CDR3 bases: TGTGCCAGCAGCCAGACCAGGGGGCTAGGCTATGGCTACACCTTC.

The genes are TRBV27 and TRBJ2-6, with D unclear. The V gene lost 8 bases and the J gene lost 0 bases, with 11 bases spanning the gap. CDR3 length: 15 amino acids. Germline-derived CDR1 and CDR2 are MNHEY and SMNVEV (reference sequence). In DNA form, the CDR3 reads TGTGCCAGCTTGGACGGCAACTCTGGGGCCAACGTCCTGACTTTC. Its translation is CASLDGNSGANVLTF.

V usage is TRBV30 and J usage is TRBJ2-7; TRBD2 might be the D (5 bases). V was clipped by 1 base and J by 4 bases, with 23 bases between them. Germline V gene data show CDR1 as GTSNPN and CDR2 as SVGIG (reference sequence). The CDR3 loop spans 17 amino acids. The CDR3 sequence is CAWSGVLEARSYYEQYF. The CDR3 DNA reads as TGTGCCTGGAGTGGGGTGTTGGAGGCCCGTTCCTATTACGAGCAGTACTTC.

The CDR3 reads CASSLGQGRGQPQHF. The DNA for the CDR3 is TGTGCCAGCAGCTTGGGACAGGGTAGAGGCCAGCCCCAGCATTTT. This chain connects TRBV13 to TRBJ1-5, with 9 bases lining up with TRBD1. V gave up 3 bases and J gave up 7 bases; unmatched junction bases: 7. In germline, CDR1 is PRHDT, CDR2 FYEKMQ (reference sequence). The CDR3 is 15 amino acids.

The J gene is TRBJ1-4, the V gene TRBV6-1, with TRBD1 as a possible D gene (5 bases). V was trimmed by 6 bases and J by 3 bases, leaving 11 bases between them. CDR1 MNHNS and CDR2 SASEGT come from the germline V gene. The CDR3 extends over 14 amino acids. The CDR3 is CASRGRPANEKLFF. The CDR3, as DNA: TGTGCCAGCAGGGGGCGGCCGGCTAATGAAAAACTGTTTTTT.

This clone showed up just a few times. The chain has TRBV7-8 and TRBJ1-2; 7 bases map to TRBD1. In germline, CDR1 is SGHVS, CDR2 FQNEAQ. With V trimmed by 0 bases and J by 7 bases, 11 bases remained unmatched. This CDR3 region has 16 residues. CDR3 sequence (DNA): TGTGCCAGCAGCTTAGCGGAGACAGGGAGGCTGAGTGGCTACACCTTC. This encodes CASSLAETGRLSGYTF.

J is TRBJ1-5 and V is TRBV2; D gene ambiguous. The CDR3 contains 14 residues. The V and J ends lost 4 bases and 4 bases respectively, with 11 bases between them. Germline loops: CDR1 SNHLY, CDR2 FYNNEI. The CDR3 DNA follows: TGTGCCAGCAGTGTTTCGGAGCTAAATCAGCCCCAGCATTTT. Protein product: CASSVSELNQPQHF. Complete variable domain (other parts from reference TRBV2 and TRBJ1-5): EPEVTQTPSHQVTQMGQEVILRCVPISNHLYFYWYRQILGQKVEFLVSFYNNEISEKSEIFDDQFSVERPDGSNFTLKIRSTKLEDSAMYFCASSVSELNQPQHFGDGTRLSIL.

This clone was counted ten times or more. The CDR3 DNA sequence: TGCGCCAGCAGACCTCGGACTAGCGGGAGCGAGCAGTACTTC. Protein: CASRPRTSGSEQYF. This rearrangement joins TRBV5-1 to TRBJ2-7, with TRBD2 matching over 13 bases. The trim removed 5 bases at V and 6 bases at J, leaving 5 bases unmatched. This CDR3 spans 14 amino acids. Looked up from germline, CDR1 is SGHRS and CDR2 is YFSETQ.

The genes are TRBV2 and TRBJ1-3; weak D call: TRBD1 (6 bases). V shed 8 bases and J shed 0 bases, with 14 bases lying between them. The germline V gene encodes CDR1 SNHLY and CDR2 FYNNEI. This CDR3 is 15 amino acids long. CDR3 residues: CASRAQGVSGNTIYF. In DNA, the CDR3 is TGTGCCAGCCGAGCACAGGGAGTCTCTGGAAACACCATATATTTT. Based on the CDR3 plus reference TRBV2 and TRBJ1-3, the full variable domain is EPEVTQTPSHQVTQMGQEVILRCVPISNHLYFYWYRQILGQKVEFLVSFYNNEISEKSEIFDDQFSVERPDGSNFTLKIRSTKLEDSAMYFCASRAQGVSGNTIYFGEGSWLTVV.

The chain recombines TRBV9 with TRBJ2-7, with D maybe TRBD1 (5 bases). V dropped 0 bases and J dropped 6 bases, with 10 bases sitting between them. Germline V gives CDR1 SGDLS, CDR2 YYNGEE. CDR3 size: 13 residues. CDR3 DNA: TGTGCCAGCAGCGTAGTAGCAGGGCGCGAGCAGTACTTC. It yields the protein CASSVVAGREQYF.

This clone was observed a single time. The CDR3 DNA is TGTGCCAGCAGCCAGCAGAGAGCCTTCTCTGGAAACACCATATATTTT. It translates to CASSQQRAFSGNTIYF. This rearrangement joins TRBV9 to TRBJ1-3, with unresolved D. This CDR3 is built from 16 residues. Germline lookup yields CDR1 SGDLS and CDR2 YYNGEE. Trimming left V 4 bases short and J 0 bases short, with 14 bases between. Supplemented by reference TRBV9 and TRBJ1-3, the full variable domain reads DSGVTQTPKHLITATGQRVTLRCSPRSGDLSVYWYQQSLDQGLQFLIQYYNGEERAKGNILERFSAQQFPDLHSELNLSSLELGDSALYFCASSQQRAFSGNTIYFGEGSWLTVV.

V gene TRBV2 combines with J gene TRBJ2-3, with 10 bases lining up with TRBD2. V was pared by 3 bases and J by 4 bases, with 10 bases of the junction left unmatched. From germline, CDR1 is SNHLY and CDR2 FYNNEI. The CDR3 has 17 residues. The CDR3 DNA reads TGTGCCAGCAGTGAGGCGCGGATGAGCGGGAGGGCAGATACGCAGTATTTT. Amino acids: CASSEARMSGRADTQYF.

V and J are TRBV6-5 and TRBJ2-2; D not certain. The ends were cut back, 8 bases at V and 6 bases at J, with 16 bases in the middle. CDR1 is MNHEY and CDR2 is SVGAGI in the germline V gene. The CDR3 is made up of 14 amino acids. DNA of the CDR3: TGTGCCAGCGGCAGCCCCGTTGGTTCCGGGGAGCTGTTTTTT. It codes for CASGSPVGSGELFF.

The V call is TRBV2, the J call TRBJ2-6; TRBD1 might be the D (5 bases). V was clipped by 1 base and J by 0 bases, with 13 bases between them. Germline-derived CDR1 and CDR2 are SNHLY and FYNNEI. This CDR3 has 18 amino acids. The CDR3 is CASSEGKGPGSGANVLTF. The CDR3 coding sequence is TGTGCCAGCAGTGAAGGGAAGGGGCCAGGCTCTGGGGCCAACGTCCTGACTTTC.

The chain joins TRBV28 to TRBJ1-5; 8 nucleotides align to TRBD1. V shed 5 bases and J 6 bases; nucleotides not matched to a gene: 24. From germline, CDR1 is MDHEN and CDR2 SYDVKM. The CDR3 length is 20 residues. CDR3 DNA sequence: TGTGCCAGCAGTCGCCCTAGGACAGGGCCCCTTTTTAGTTCTAGTCAGCCCCAGCATTTT. This codes for CASSRPRTGPLFSSSQPQHF.

The chain uses TRBV29-1 and TRBJ2-5; 9 positions agree with TRBD2. The trim removed 7 bases at V and 2 bases at J, leaving 11 bases unmatched. CDR1 is SQVTM and CDR2 is ANQGSEA in the germline V gene. The CDR3 sequence is 15 residues long. This CDR3 reads CSAAFTSGLQETQYF. The CDR3 DNA is TGCAGCGCAGCATTCACTAGCGGGTTACAAGAGACCCAGTACTTC.

This chain uses TRBV7-2 with TRBJ2-1, with 8 bases identical to TRBD2. There are 16 residues in the CDR3. V was clipped by 5 bases and J by 14 bases; unmatched bases: 20. Germline V lookup: CDR1 SGHTA, CDR2 FQGNSA. The CDR3: CASSPGTSRGEPVKFF. In DNA, the CDR3 is TGTGCCAGCAGCCCTGGGACTAGTCGTGGGGAACCAGTGAAGTTCTTC.

The CDR3 here is CASSYLGGGYTF. The CDR3 nucleotides read TGTGCCAGCAGTTACCTCGGAGGGGGCTACACCTTC. The chain couples TRBV6-6 to TRBJ1-2, with D uncertain. The germline gives CDR1 MNHNY, CDR2 SVGAGI (reference sequence). Between the trimmed V and J ends, which lost 2 bases and 8 bases, there was a span of 9 bases. This CDR3 is built from 12 residues.

The J gene is TRBJ1-3, the V gene TRBV5-5; 9 nucleotides line up with TRBD1. Trimming cost V 6 bases and J 3 bases; bases outside gene matches: 7. This CDR3 region has 15 residues. CDR1 is SGHKS and CDR2 is YYEKEE in the germline V gene (reference sequence). This chain's CDR3 is CASTFGQGSGNTIYF. CDR3 sequence (DNA): TGTGCCAGCACCTTTGGACAGGGGAGTGGAAACACCATATATTTT.

The chain carries TRBV27 and TRBJ2-7, with TRBD1 matching 10 bases. CDR3 length: 13 residues. With 2 bases clipped from V and 6 bases from J, the junction kept 1 base outside the gene matches. Per germline, CDR1 MNHEY and CDR2 SMNVEV (reference sequence). The DNA of the CDR3 is TGTGCCAGCAGTTTAGACAGGGGGCGCGAGCAGTACTTC. Amino acid sequence: CASSLDRGREQYF.

The rearrangement links TRBV5-5 to TRBJ1-3, with a weak D call TRBD1 (6 bases). The V gene lost 0 bases and the J gene lost 4 bases, with 11 bases spanning the gap. CDR1 and CDR2 (germline): SGHKS, YYEKEE (reference sequence). The CDR3 consists of 15 residues. The CDR3: CASSLVPGAGNTIYF. CDR3 sequence (DNA): TGTGCCAGCAGCTTGGTACCAGGGGCCGGAAACACCATATATTTT.

CDR3 coding DNA: TGTGCCATCAGTTCCCAGGATTTACAAGAGACCCAGTACTTC. Translation: CAISSQDLQETQYF. The rearrangement joins TRBV10-3 to TRBJ2-5; no clear D. Trimming pared 5 bases from V and 2 bases from J, leaving 12 bases between. The germline CDR1 and CDR2 sequences are ENHRY and SYGVKD. The CDR3 runs 14 residues.